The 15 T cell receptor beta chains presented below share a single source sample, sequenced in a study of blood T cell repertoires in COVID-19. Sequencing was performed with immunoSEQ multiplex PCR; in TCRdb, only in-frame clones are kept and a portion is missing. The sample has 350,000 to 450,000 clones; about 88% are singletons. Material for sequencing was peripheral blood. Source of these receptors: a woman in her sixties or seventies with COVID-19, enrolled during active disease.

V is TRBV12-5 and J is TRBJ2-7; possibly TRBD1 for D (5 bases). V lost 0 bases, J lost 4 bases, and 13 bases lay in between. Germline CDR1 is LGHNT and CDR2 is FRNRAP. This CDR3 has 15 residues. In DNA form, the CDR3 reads TGTGCTAGTGGTTTGGTACTCCAGGGTCTATACGAGCAGTACTTC. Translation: CASGLVLQGLYEQYF.

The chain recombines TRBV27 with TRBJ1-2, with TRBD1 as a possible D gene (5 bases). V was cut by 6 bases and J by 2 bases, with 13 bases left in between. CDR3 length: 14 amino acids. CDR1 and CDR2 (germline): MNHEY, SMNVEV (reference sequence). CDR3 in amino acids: CASREQDTNYGYTF. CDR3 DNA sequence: TGTGCCAGCAGGGAGCAGGACACGAACTATGGCTACACCTTC.

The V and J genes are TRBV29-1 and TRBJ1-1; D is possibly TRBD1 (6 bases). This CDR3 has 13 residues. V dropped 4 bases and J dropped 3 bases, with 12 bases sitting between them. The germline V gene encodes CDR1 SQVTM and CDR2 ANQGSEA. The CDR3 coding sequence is TGCAGCGTTGTGACCCAGGGGCACACTGAAGCTTTCTTT. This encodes CSVVTQGHTEAFF.

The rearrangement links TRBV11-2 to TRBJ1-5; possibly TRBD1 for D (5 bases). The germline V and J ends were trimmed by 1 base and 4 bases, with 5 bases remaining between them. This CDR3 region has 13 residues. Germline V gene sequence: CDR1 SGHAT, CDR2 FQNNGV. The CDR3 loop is CASSLAGNQPQHF. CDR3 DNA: TGTGCCAGCAGCTTAGCAGGGAATCAGCCCCAGCATTTT.

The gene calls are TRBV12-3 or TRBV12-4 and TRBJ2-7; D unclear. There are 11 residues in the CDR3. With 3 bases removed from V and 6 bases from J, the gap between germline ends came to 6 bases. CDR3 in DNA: TGTGCCAGCAGTTTTTCAGGCGAGCAGTACTTC. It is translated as CASSFSGEQYF.

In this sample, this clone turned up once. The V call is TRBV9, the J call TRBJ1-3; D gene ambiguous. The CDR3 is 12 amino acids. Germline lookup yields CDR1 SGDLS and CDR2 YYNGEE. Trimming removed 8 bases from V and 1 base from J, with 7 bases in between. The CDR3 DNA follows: TGTGCCAGTTCCAAATCTGGAAACACCATATATTTT. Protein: CASSKSGNTIYF.

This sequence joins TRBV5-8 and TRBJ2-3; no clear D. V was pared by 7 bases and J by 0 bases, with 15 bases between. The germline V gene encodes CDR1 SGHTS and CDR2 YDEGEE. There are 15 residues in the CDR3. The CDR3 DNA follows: TGTGCCAGCTTGAGAGGCATTACTAGCACAGATACGCAGTATTTT. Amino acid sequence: CASLRGITSTDTQYF.

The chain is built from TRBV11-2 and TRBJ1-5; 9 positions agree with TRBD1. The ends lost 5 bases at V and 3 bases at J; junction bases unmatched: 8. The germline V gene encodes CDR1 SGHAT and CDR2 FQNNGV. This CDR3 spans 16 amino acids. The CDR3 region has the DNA TGTGCCAGCAGCCTGGGGGACAGGGTCTACAATCAGCCCCAGCATTTT. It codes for CASSLGDRVYNQPQHF.

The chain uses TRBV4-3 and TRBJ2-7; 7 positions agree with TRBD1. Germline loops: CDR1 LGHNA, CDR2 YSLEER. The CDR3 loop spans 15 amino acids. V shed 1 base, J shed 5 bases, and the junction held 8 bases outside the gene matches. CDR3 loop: CASSQGIDRANEQYF. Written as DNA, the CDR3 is TGCGCCAGCAGCCAAGGGATTGACAGGGCAAACGAGCAGTACTTC.

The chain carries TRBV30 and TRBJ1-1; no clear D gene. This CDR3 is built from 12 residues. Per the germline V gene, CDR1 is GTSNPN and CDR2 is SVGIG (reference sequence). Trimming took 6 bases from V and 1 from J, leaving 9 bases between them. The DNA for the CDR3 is TGTGCCTGTACTAAGCCGAACACTGAAGCTTTCTTT. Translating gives CACTKPNTEAFF.

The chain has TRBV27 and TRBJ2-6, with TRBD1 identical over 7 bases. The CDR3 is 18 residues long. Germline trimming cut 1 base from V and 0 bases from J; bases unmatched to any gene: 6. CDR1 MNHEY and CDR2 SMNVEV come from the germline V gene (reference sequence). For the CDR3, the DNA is TGTGCCAGCAGTTTATTTGGGGACAGTGACTCTGGGGCCAACGTCCTGACTTTC. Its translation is CASSLFGDSDSGANVLTF.

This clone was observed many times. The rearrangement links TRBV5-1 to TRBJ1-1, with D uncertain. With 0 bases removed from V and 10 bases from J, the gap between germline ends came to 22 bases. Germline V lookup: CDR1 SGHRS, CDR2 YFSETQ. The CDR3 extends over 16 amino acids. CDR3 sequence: CASSLGTEFLSFGAFF. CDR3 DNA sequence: TGCGCCAGCAGCTTGGGAACAGAGTTCCTTTCCTTTGGAGCTTTCTTT.

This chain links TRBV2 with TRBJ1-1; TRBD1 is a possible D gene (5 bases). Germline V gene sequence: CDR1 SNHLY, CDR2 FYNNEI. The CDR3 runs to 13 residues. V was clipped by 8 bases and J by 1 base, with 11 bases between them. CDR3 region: CASLSTENTEAFF. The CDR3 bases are TGTGCCAGCCTGTCGACAGAGAACACTGAAGCTTTCTTT.

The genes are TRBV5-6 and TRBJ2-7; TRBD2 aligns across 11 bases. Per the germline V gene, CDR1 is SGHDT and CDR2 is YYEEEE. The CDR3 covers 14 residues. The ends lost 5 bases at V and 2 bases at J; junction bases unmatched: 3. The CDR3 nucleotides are TGTGCCAGCAGGTATAGCGGGGGGGCCTACGAGCAGTACTTC. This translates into CASRYSGGAYEQYF.

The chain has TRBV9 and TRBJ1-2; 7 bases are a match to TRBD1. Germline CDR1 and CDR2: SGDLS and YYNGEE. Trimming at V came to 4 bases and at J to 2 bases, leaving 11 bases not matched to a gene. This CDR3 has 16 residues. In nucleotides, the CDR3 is TGTGCCAGCAGCTCTTGGACAGGAACCACCAACTATGGCTACACCTTC. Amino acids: CASSSWTGTTNYGYTF. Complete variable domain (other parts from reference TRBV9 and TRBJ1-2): DSGVTQTPKHLITATGQRVTLRCSPRSGDLSVYWYQQSLDQGLQFLIQYYNGEERAKGNILERFSAQQFPDLHSELNLSSLELGDSALYFCASSSWTGTTNYGYTFGSGTRLTVV.